These T cell receptor beta chains were read from a single sample in a study of T cell responses to AZD1222 COVID-19 vaccine. Generated by immunoSEQ multiplex PCR, the TCRdb table keeps only in-frame clones and is missing some. This repertoire shows 90,000 to 120,000 clones, around 94% found once; its top ten account for under 2.5%. Material: peripheral blood, obtained on day 0 of AZD1222 vaccination. The receptor set was obtained from an adult in good health. Each CDR3 is given with its conserved first and last residue.

v_call,cdr3_length,j_call,cdr3_aa
TRBV9,14,TRBJ2-7,CASSVAAAAYEQYF
TRBV27,14,TRBJ1-4,CASSLTGGNEKLFF
TRBV13,15,TRBJ2-5,CASSLGQGTLKTQYF
TRBV19,14,TRBJ1-2,CASMKDRVTRGYTF
TRBV11-3,17,TRBJ1-2,CASSRHHRGGDDYGYTF
TRBV2,13,TRBJ1-2,CASSGTANYGYTF
TRBV25-1,16,TRBJ2-1,CASSLPGQGTGNEQFF
TRBV7-9,18,TRBJ2-1,CARPFGGPIAGGPHEQFF
TRBV19,14,TRBJ2-4,CASSIAGAKNIQYF
TRBV5-5,15,TRBJ2-4,CASSQTDDTGNIQYF
TRBV6-5,14,TRBJ1-2,CASSYDRTNYGYTF
TRBV10-2,11,TRBJ2-7,CASGGPYEQYF
TRBV21-1,15,TRBJ2-1,CASSRRLAGTDEQFF
TRBV5-5,17,TRBJ2-3,CASSSPDIKKGTDTQYF
TRBV12-5,17,TRBJ1-1,CATSQGALGNKNTEAFF
TRBV13,15,TRBJ1-1,CASSLAVTSNTEAFF
TRBV6-2/TRBV6-3,17,TRBJ2-1,CASSYPRTGGSIGEQFF
TRBV7-2,16,TRBJ2-2,CASSLVGGGPTGELFF
TRBV4-1,16,TRBJ2-7,CASSQDPRESMYEQYF
TRBV5-4,14,TRBJ2-7,CASSRLEGGYEQYF
TRBV6-6,15,TRBJ1-5,CASSYTGQPAQPQHF
TRBV25-1,16,TRBJ1-4,CASSDRRVFANEKLFF
TRBV9,15,TRBJ1-3,CASSARDESGNTIYF
TRBV4-1,12,TRBJ2-2,CASSQGSGELFF
TRBV19,13,TRBJ1-2,CATDRGHAYGYTF
TRBV2,15,TRBJ2-7,CASTNPGTGSYEQYF
TRBV5-1,16,TRBJ1-2,CASSLGGTGENYGYTF
TRBV2,15,TRBJ1-2,CASSERREQIYGYTF
TRBV10-3,14,TRBJ1-1,CAISGVLGYTEAFF
TRBV7-2,17,TRBJ1-1,CASSLTGTRSPFTEAFF
TRBV28,12,TRBJ1-5,CASSARDQPQHF
TRBV11-2,16,TRBJ2-7,CASSPRAIEGSYEQYF
TRBV30,19,TRBJ1-6,CAWSVSLRREWTYNSPLHF
TRBV6-2/TRBV6-3,16,TRBJ1-1,CASSPKQGMGGTEAFF
TRBV18,17,TRBJ1-5,CASSPSVVQLSNQPQHF
TRBV6-1,14,TRBJ1-1,CASILSGMNTEAFF
TRBV4-2,16,TRBJ2-7,CASSQVIGTGGNEQYF
TRBV28,15,TRBJ2-3,CASSLGRPAKATQYF
TRBV4-1,15,TRBJ1-2,CASSLQGDRVGGYTF
TRBV25-1,14,TRBJ2-7,CASTSGQGLYEQYF
TRBV28,15,TRBJ1-5,CASSFAGGDNQPQHF
TRBV18,14,TRBJ1-5,CASSPGQLNQPQHF
TRBV7-2,13,TRBJ1-2,CASSPPRYYGYTF
TRBV6-5,15,TRBJ1-1,CASTVGGELNTEAFF
TRBV7-3,13,TRBJ1-1,CASSLQGNTEAFF